The sample holds many counts of the clone carrying this T cell receptor (beta chain). The data derive from a study of T cells in Graves' hyperthyroidism and ophthalmopathy. Amplification yielded TCR beta CDR3 regions, with RNA transcripts as the source. A set of HTBI primers served as the primers for a first-round RT-PCR of the TCR CDR3. A single record per CDR3 protein comes from TCRdb applying MiXCR to the multiplex PCR reads. The data contain 300,000 to 450,000 distinct CDR3 sequences, roughly 14% of them singletons. Sequenced: blood. The TCR sequence derives from a woman aged 55-75 years with Graves' hyperthyroidism.

The CDR3 coding sequence is TGCGCCAGCAGGTCCGCCGGGAACCAAGAGACCCAGTACTTC. Protein product: CASRSAGNQETQYF. The chain is built from TRBV5-1 and TRBJ2-5, with a weak D call TRBD2 (5 bases). Germline CDR1 reads SGHRS; CDR2 reads YFSETQ. CDR3 length: 14 residues. Trimming took off 5 bases at V and 0 bases at J, with 11 bases between the two ends.